This record concerns one T cell receptor (beta chain) sequence. The entry originates in a study of T cell clonotyping in hematopoietic cell transplantation. Trimming took 5 bases from V and 4 from J, leaving 14 bases between them. Germline V CDR1 and CDR2: SQVTM, ANQGSEA. The CDR3 is 14 amino acids. Produced via immunoSEQ multiplex PCR; TCRdb's table is partial and in-frame only. The repertoire has roughly 5,100 clones, around 96% of them found once; the top ten carry 2.5% to 3%. Sequenced here: PBMCs, sampled 100 days after allogeneic stem cell transplant. This receptor was taken from a male patient in his thirties or forties who had an allogeneic stem cell transplant from a related donor, so the T cells may come from the graft donor. Some clones in this sample may be carry-over from other donors' samples. This chain connects TRBV29-1 to TRBJ1-4, with TRBD1 as a possible D gene (6 bases). The CDR3 reads CSVQGHGRNEKLFF. CDR3 bases: TGCAGCGTTCAGGGACATGGCCGTAATGAAAAACTGTTTTTT. Together with reference TRBV29-1 and TRBJ1-4, the CDR3 gives the full variable domain: SAVISQKPSRDICQRGTSLTIQCQVDSQVTMMFWYRQQPGQSLTLIATANQGSEATYESGFVIDKFPISRPNLTFSTLTVSNMSPEDSSIYLCSVQGHGRNEKLFFGSGTQLSVL.